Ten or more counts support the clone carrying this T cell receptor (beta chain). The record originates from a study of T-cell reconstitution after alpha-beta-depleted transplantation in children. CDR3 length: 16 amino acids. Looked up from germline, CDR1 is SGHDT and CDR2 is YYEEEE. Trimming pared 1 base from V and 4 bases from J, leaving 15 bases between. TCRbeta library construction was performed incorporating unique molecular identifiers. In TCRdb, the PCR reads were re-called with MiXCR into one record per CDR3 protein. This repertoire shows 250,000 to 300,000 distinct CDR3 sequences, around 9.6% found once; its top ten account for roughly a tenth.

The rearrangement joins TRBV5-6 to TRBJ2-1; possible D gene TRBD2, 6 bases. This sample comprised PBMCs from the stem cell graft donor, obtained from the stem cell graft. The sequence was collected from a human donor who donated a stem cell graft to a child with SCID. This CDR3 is CASSLWAGNSYNEQFF. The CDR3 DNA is TGTGCCAGCAGCTTGTGGGCGGGGAACTCATACAATGAGCAGTTCTTC.